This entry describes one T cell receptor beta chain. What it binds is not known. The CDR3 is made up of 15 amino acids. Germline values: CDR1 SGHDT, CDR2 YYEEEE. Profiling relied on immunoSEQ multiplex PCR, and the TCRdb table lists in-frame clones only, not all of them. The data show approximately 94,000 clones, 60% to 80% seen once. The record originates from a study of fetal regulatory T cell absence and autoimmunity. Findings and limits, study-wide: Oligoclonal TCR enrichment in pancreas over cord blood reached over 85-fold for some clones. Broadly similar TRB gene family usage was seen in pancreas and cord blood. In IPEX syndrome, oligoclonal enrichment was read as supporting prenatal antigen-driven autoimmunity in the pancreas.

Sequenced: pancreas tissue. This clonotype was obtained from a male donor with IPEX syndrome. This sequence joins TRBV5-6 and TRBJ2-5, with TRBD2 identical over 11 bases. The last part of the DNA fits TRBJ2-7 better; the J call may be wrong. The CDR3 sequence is CASSLATSGVYEQYF. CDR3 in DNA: TGTGCCAGCAGCTTGGCGACTAGCGGGGTCTACGAGCAGTACTTC.